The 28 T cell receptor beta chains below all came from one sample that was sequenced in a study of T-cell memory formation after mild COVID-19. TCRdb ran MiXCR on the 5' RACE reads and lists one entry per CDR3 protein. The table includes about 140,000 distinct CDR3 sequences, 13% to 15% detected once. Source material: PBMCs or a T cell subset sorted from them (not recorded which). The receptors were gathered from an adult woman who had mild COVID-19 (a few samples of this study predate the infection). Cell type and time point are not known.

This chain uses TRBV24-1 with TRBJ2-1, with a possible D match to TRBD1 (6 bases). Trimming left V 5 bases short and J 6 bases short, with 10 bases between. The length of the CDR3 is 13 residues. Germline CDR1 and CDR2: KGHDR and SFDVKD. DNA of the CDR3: TGTGCCACCAGTGCACTAGGGGGCAATGAGCAGTTCTTC. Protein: CATSALGGNEQFF.

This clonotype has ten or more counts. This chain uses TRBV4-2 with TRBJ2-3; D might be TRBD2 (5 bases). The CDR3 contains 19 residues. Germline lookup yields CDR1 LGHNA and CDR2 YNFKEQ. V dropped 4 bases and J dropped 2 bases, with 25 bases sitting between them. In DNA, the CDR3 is TGTGCCAGCAGCCCAAGTGAATATGTTCGAGACTACCTCACAGATACGCAGTATTTT. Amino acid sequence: CASSPSEYVRDYLTDTQYF.

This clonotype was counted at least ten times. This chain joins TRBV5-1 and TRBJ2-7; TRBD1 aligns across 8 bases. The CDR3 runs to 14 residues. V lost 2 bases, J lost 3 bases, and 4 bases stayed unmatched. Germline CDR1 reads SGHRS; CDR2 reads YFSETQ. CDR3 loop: CASSFGQGSYEQYF. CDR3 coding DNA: TGCGCCAGCAGCTTCGGACAGGGAAGCTACGAGCAGTACTTC. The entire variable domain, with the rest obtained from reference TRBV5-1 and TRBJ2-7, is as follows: KAGVTQTPRYLIKTRGQQVTLSCSPISGHRSVSWYQQTPGQGLQFLFEYFSETQRNKGNFPGRFSGRQFSNSRSEMNVSTLELGDSALYLCASSFGQGSYEQYFGPGTRLTVT.

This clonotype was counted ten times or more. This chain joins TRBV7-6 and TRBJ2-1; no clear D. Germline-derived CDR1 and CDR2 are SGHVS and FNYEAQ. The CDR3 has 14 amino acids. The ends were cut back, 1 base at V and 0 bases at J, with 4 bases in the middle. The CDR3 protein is CASSLVYSYNEQFF. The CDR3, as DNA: TGTGCCAGCAGCTTAGTGTACTCCTACAATGAGCAGTTCTTC.

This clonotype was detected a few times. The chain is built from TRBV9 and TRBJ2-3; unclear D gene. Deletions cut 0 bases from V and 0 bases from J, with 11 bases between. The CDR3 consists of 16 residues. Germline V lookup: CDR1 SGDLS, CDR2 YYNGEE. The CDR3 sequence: CASSVGTFTSTDTQYF. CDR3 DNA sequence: TGTGCCAGCAGCGTAGGCACCTTTACTAGCACAGATACGCAGTATTTT.

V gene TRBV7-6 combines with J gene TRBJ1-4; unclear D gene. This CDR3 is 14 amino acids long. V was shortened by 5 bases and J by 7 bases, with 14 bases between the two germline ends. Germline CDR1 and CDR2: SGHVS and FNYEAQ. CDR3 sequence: CASSHQAPSEKLFF. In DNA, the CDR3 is TGTGCCAGCAGCCATCAGGCACCGTCTGAAAAACTGTTTTTT.

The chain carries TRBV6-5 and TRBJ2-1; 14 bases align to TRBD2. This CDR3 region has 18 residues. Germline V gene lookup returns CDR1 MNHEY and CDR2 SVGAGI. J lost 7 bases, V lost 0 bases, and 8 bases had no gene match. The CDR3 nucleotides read TGTGCCAGCAGTTACTCGACCGGGACTAGCGGGAGTGGTAATGAGCAGTTCTTC. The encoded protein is CASSYSTGTSGSGNEQFF.

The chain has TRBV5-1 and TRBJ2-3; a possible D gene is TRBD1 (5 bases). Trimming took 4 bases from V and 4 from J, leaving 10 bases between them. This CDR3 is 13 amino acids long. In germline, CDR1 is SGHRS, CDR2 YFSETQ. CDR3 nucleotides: TGCGCCAGCAGCCTCCAGGGCGCAGATACGCAGTATTTT. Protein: CASSLQGADTQYF.

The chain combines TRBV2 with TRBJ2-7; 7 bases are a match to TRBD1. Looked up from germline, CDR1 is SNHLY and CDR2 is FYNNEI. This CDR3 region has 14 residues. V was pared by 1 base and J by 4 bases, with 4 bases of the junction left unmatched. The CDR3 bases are TGTGCCAGCAGTGAAGACGGGACAGTTTACGAGCAGTACTTC. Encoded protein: CASSEDGTVYEQYF.

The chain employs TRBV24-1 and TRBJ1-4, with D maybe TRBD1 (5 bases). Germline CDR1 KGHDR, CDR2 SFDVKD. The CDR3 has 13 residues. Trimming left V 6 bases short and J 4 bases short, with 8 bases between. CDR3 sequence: CATSSRDNEKLFF. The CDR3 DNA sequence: TGTGCCACCAGTTCCAGGGATAATGAAAAACTGTTTTTT.

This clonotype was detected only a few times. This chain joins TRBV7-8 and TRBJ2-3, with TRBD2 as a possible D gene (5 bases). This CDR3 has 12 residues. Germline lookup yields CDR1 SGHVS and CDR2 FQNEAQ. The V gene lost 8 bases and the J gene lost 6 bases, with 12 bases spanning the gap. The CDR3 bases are TGTGCCAGCGTGGGAGTCTGGGATACGCAGTATTTT. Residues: CASVGVWDTQYF.

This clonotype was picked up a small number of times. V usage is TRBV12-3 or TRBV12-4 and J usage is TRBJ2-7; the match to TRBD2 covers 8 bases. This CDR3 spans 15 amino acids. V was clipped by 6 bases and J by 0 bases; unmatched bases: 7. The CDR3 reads CASRLAGGGSYEQYF. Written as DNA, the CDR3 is TGTGCCAGCAGGCTGGCGGGGGGCGGCTCCTACGAGCAGTACTTC.

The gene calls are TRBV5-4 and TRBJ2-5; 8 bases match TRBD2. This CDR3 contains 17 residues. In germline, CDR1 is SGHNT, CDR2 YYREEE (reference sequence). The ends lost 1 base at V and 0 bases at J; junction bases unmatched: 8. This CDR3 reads CASSLTPTSANQETQYF. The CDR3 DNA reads TGTGCCAGCAGCTTGACCCCGACTAGCGCGAACCAAGAGACCCAGTACTTC. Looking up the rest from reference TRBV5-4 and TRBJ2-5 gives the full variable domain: ETGVTQSPTHLIKTRGQQVTLRCSSQSGHNTVSWYQQALGQGPQFIFQYYREEENGRGNFPPRFSGLQFPNYSSELNVNALELDDSALYLCASSLTPTSANQETQYFGPGTRLLVL.

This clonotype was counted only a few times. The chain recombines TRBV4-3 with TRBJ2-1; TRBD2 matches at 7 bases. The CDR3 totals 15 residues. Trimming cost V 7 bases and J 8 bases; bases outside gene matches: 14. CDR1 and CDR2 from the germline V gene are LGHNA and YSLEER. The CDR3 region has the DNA TGCGCCAGCACAAGCGGGATGCGGGAGTCGGATGAGCAGTTCTTC. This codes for CASTSGMRESDEQFF.

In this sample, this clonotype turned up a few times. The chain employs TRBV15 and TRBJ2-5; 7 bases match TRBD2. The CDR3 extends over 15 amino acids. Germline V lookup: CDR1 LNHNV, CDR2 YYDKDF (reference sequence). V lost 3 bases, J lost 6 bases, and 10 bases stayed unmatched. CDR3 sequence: CATSSKAGTGKTQYF. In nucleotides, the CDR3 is TGTGCCACCAGCAGCAAAGCGGGAACGGGAAAGACCCAGTACTTC.

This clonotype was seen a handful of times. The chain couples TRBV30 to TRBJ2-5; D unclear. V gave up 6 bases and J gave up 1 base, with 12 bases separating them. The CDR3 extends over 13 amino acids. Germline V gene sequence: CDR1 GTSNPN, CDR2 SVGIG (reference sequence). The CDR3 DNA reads TGTGCCTGTATCGACGAGTTCCAAGAGACCCAGTACTTC. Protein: CACIDEFQETQYF.

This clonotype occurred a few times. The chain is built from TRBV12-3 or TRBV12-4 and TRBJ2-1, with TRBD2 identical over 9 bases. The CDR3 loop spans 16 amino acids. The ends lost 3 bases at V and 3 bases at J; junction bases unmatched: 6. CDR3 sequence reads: CASSLGGRADYNEQFF. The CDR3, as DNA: TGTGCCAGCAGTTTGGGCGGGAGGGCCGACTACAATGAGCAGTTCTTC.

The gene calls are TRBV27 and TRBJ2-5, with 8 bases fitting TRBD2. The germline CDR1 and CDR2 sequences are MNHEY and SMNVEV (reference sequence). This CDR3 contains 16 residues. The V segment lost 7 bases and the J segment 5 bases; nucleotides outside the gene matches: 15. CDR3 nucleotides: TGTGCCAGCATCTGTCCCAGCGGGAGTGACGAGGAGACCCAGTACTTC. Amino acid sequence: CASICPSGSDEETQYF.

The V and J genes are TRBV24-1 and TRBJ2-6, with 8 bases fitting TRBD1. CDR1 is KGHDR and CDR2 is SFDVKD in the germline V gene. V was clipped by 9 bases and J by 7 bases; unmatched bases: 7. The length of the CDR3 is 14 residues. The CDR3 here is CATSGQGAANVLTF. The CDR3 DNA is TGTGCCACCTCTGGACAGGGAGCCGCCAACGTCCTGACTTTC.

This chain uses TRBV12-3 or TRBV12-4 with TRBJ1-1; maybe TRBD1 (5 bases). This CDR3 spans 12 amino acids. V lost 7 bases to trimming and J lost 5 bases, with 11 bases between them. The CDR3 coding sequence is TGTGCCAGCAATTTCCGGGGGACTGAAGCTTTCTTT. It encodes CASNFRGTEAFF.

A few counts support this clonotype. This CDR3 reads CASSPQAETQYF. The DNA for the CDR3 is TGTGCCAGCAGCCCCCAGGCAGAGACCCAGTACTTC. This rearrangement joins TRBV11-2 to TRBJ2-5; the D is unclear. Germline CDR1 SGHAT, CDR2 FQNNGV. The V end was cut by 5 bases, the J end by 4 bases, with 8 bases between. The CDR3 runs to 12 residues.

The CDR3: CASSQEPDQETQYF. As DNA, the CDR3 is TGCGCCAGCAGCCAAGAACCAGACCAAGAGACCCAGTACTTC. The V and J genes are TRBV4-1 and TRBJ2-5, with D unresolved. The CDR3 is 14 amino acids. V was cut by 0 bases and J by 0 bases, with 5 bases left in between. The V gene's germline CDR1 is MGHRA and CDR2 YSYEKL.

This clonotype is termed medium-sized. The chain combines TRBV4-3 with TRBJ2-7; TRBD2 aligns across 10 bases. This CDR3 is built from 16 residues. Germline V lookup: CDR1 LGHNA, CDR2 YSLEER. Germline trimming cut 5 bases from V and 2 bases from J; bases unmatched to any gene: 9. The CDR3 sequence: CASSMGLAGETYEQYF. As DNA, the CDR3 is TGCGCCAGCAGCATGGGGCTAGCGGGAGAAACCTACGAGCAGTACTTC.

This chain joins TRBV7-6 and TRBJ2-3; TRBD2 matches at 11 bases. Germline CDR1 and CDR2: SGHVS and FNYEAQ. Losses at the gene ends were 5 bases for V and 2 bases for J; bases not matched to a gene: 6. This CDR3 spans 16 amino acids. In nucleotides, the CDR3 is TGTGCCAGCAGCCCAGTGACTAGCGGGACCACAGATACGCAGTATTTT. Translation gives CASSPVTSGTTDTQYF.

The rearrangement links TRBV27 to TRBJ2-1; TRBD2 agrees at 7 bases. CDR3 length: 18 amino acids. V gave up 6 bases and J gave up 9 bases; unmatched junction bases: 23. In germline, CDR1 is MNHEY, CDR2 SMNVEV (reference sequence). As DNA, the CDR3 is TGTGCCAGCAGCCCAATTACCCCGAACTTGGCGGGAGTAGGTGAGCAGTTCTTC. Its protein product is CASSPITPNLAGVGEQFF.

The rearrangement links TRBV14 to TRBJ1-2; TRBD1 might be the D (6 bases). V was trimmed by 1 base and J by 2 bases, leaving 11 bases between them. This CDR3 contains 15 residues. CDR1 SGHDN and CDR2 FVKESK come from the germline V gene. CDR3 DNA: TGTGCCAGCAGCCAAGTTTATAGGGGGAACTATGGCTACACCTTC. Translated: CASSQVYRGNYGYTF.

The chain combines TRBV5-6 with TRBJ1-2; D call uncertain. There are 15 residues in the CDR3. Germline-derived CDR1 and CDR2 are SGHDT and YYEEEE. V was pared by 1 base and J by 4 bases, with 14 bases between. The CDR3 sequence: CASSLSLTTGYGYTF. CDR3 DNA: TGTGCCAGCAGCTTGAGCCTGACGACTGGCTATGGCTACACCTTC.

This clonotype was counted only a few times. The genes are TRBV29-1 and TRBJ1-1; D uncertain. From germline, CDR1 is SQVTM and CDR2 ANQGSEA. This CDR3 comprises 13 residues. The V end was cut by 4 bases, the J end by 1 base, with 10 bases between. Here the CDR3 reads CSVGAVENTEAFF. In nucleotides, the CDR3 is TGCAGCGTTGGGGCAGTCGAGAACACTGAAGCTTTCTTT.